Listed here are 4 T cell receptor beta chains from one sample, sequenced in a study of radiation and T cells in renal cell carcinoma. Time point described: blood 2 weeks post-SBRT. Treatment indicated: 15 Gy SBRT to primary tumor, nephrectomy 4 weeks later. Data came from immunoSEQ multiplex PCR; TCRdb stores just in-frame clones and leaves some out. The sample includes tens of thousands of clones, roughly 85% of them seen just once. Material: blood, obtained from a patient whose treatment included radiotherapy and nephrectomy. Every receptor here comes from a woman aged 50 to 60 with renal cell carcinoma.

The J gene is TRBJ1-1, the V gene TRBV11-3; D is undetermined. The germline gives CDR1 SGHNT, CDR2 YENEEA. CDR3 length: 13 residues. Trimming took 5 bases from V and 0 from J, leaving 7 bases between them. The CDR3 coding sequence is TGTGCCAGCAGCAACACTGTGAACACTGAAGCTTTCTTT. Protein: CASSNTVNTEAFF.

V and J are TRBV28 and TRBJ2-7; D is undetermined. Germline V lookup: CDR1 MDHEN, CDR2 SYDVKM. V was trimmed by 6 bases and J by 3 bases, leaving 6 bases between them. There are 11 residues in the CDR3. CDR3 in amino acids: CASRESYEQYF. CDR3 sequence (DNA): TGTGCCAGCAGGGAAAGCTACGAGCAGTACTTC.

V gene TRBV19 combines with J gene TRBJ2-5, with 7 nucleotides matching TRBD2. This CDR3 has 14 residues. The V segment lost 3 bases and the J segment 1 base; nucleotides outside the gene matches: 2. Germline V gives CDR1 LNHDA, CDR2 SQIVND (reference sequence). The CDR3 loop is CASSMGGVQETQYF. Written as DNA, the CDR3 is TGTGCCAGTAGTATGGGGGGGGTCCAAGAGACCCAGTACTTC.

At least ten counts were recorded for this clone. The V and J genes are TRBV5-1 and TRBJ2-6; 13 bases align to TRBD2. With V trimmed by 4 bases and J by 2 bases, 3 bases remained unmatched. This CDR3 spans 17 amino acids. CDR1 is SGHRS, CDR2 YFSETQ, per germline. CDR3 nucleotide sequence: TGCGCCAGCAGCCCGGGACTAGCGGGACCTGGGGCCAACGTCCTGACTTTC. Amino acids: CASSPGLAGPGANVLTF.